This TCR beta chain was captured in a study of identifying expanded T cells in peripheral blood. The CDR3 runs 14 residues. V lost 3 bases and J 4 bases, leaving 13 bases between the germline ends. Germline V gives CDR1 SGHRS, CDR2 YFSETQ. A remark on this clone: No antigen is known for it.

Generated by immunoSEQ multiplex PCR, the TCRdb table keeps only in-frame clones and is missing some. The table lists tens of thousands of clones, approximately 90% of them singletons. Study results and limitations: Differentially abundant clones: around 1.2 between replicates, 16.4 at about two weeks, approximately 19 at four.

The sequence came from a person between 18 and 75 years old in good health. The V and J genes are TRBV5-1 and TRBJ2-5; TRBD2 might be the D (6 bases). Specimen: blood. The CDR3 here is CASSWFMGGETQYF. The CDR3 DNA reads TGCGCCAGCAGCTGGTTCATGGGAGGAGAGACCCAGTACTTC.